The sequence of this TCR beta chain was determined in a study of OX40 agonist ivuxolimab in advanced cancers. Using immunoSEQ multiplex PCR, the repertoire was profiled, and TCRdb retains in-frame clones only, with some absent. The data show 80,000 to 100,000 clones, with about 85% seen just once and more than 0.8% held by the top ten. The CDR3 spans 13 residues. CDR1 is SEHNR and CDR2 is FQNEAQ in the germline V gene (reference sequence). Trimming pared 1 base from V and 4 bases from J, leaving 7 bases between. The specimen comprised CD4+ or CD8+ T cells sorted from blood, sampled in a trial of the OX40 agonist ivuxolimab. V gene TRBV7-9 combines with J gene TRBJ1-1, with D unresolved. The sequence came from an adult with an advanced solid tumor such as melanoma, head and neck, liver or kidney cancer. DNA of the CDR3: TGTGCCAGCAGCTTAGGAGGGCCCACTGAAGCTTTCTTT. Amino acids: CASSLGGPTEAFF.